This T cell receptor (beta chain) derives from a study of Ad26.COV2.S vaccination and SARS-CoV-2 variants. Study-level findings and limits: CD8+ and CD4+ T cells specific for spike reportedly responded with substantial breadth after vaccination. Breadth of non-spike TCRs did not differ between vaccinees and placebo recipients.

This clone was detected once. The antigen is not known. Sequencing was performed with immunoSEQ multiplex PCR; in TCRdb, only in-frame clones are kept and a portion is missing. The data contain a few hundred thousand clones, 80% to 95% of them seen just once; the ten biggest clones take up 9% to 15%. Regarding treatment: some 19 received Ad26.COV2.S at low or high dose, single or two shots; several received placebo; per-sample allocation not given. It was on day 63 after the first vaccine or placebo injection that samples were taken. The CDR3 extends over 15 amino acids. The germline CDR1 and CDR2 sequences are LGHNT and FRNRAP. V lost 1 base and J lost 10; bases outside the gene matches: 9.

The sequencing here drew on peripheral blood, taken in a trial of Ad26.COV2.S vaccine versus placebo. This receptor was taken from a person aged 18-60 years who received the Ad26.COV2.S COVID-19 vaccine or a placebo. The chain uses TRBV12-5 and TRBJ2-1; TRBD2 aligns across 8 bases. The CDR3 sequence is CASGLGRTSWKEQFF. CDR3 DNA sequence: TGTGCTAGTGGTTTGGGAAGGACTAGCTGGAAGGAGCAGTTCTTC.